This T cell receptor (beta chain) was profiled in a study of cytomegalovirus exposure and HLA in healthy donors. Study overall: The use of the same platform for the approximately 110 validation repertoires and the approximately 690 first-cohort repertoires was reported by a later analysis. Study findings and constraints: Accounts indicate the classifier identified cytomegalovirus status with strong specificity and sensitivity. In the approximately 120 validation repertoires, a later analysis found that first-cohort TCR clusters tended to co-occur. The study flagged some 180 TCR beta chains as cytomegalovirus-associated.

The data were produced by immunoSEQ multiplex PCR, yet TCRdb's version contains in-frame clones alone and is incomplete. Among about 100,000 clones listed, nearly 97% were seen once. Concerning this clone: What it binds is unknown.

The CDR3 is made up of 15 amino acids. Germline CDR1 reads SGHNT; CDR2 reads YYREEE (reference sequence). Trimming left V 4 bases short and J 1 base short, with 13 bases between. The clonotype was recovered from a woman aged 18-29 years in good health and CMV-seronegative. The chain recombines TRBV5-4 with TRBJ2-3; TRBD2 is a possible D gene (6 bases). Sequencing used PBMCs. As DNA, the CDR3 is TGTGCCAGCAGCAAATGGGGGGTGGGCACAGATACGCAGTATTTT. It is translated as CASSKWGVGTDTQYF.